This T cell receptor (beta chain) is from a study of blood T cell repertoires in COVID-19. Study summary: Nucleic acid was either cDNA or gDNA, and it came from T cells, B-cell-depleted T cells, or PBMCs.

The trim removed 2 bases at V and 6 bases at J, leaving 6 bases unmatched. CDR3 size: 14 residues. CDR1 is MNHEY and CDR2 is SVGAGI in the germline V gene. This clone occurred once. Grouping used clinical history reported by participants in a survey and questionnaire. Per the original data handling: Amplifying reference gene primers gave estimates of nucleated cell counts. Repertoires were generated with immunoSEQ multiplex PCR, while TCRdb's copy carries only in-frame clones and drops some. The V and J calls and the clone size are those of that table, but D and trimming were determined from the DNA. The data show 250,000 to 300,000 clones, over 75% seen once.

V and J are TRBV6-5 and TRBJ1-1, with 7 bases matching TRBD1. The sequenced material came from PBMCs or T cells enriched from blood (not recorded which). The origin of this receptor is a woman in her 50s who had recovered from COVID-19. The DNA of the CDR3 is TGTGCCAGCAGTTACGACGACAGGGACTCTGAAGCTTTCTTT. The encoded protein is CASSYDDRDSEAFF.